This record concerns one TCR beta chain sequence. The source of the sample is a study of blood T cell repertoires in COVID-19. Turning to the study itself: The United States, Italy and Spain were the sources of the acute and convalescent COVID-19 samples. Sources were T cells, B-cell-depleted T cells, or PBMCs; the material itself was cDNA or gDNA.

The ends were cut back, 5 bases at V and 0 bases at J, with 7 bases in the middle. Germline assignment: CDR1 SGHTA and CDR2 FQGNSA. The CDR3 consists of 14 residues. Under the authors' procedure: Amplification of reference gene primers provided the estimated nucleated cell counts. TCRdb's table, derived via immunoSEQ multiplex PCR, lists solely in-frame clones and lacks some. The V and J calls and clone size were taken over from that table, and D and trimming were inferred from the DNA. The sample lists 70,000 to 75,000 clones, approximately 80% seen once, with 25% to 30% in the top ten. The clonotype comes from a man between 65 and 85 years old with acute or convalescent COVID-19. V usage is TRBV7-2 and J usage is TRBJ1-4, with D uncertain. The sample comprised peripheral blood. The CDR3 loop is CASSQNPTNEKLFF. The CDR3 region has the DNA TGTGCCAGCAGCCAAAATCCAACTAATGAAAAACTGTTTTTT. Using reference TRBV7-2 and TRBJ1-4 for the parts outside the CDR3, the full variable domain is GAGVSQSPSNKVTEKGKDVELRCDPISGHTALYWYRQSLGQGLEFLIYFQGNSAPDKSGLPSDRFSAERTGGSVSTLTIQRTQQEDSAVYLCASSQNPTNEKLFFGSGTQLSVL.